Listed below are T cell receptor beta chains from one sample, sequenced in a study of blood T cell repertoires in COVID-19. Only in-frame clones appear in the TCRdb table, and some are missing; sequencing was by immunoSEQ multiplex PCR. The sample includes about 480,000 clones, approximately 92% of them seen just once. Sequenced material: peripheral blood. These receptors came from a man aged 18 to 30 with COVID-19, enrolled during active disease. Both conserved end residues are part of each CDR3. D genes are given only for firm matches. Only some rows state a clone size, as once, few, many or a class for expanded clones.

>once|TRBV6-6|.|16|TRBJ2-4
TGTGCCAGCAGTTACCGGGAATTCGGGCCCAAAAACATTCAGTACTTC
CASSYREFGPKNIQYF
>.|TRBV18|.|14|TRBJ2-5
TGTGCCAGCTCACCTACCTTGAACGGAGAGACCCAGTACTTC
CASSPTLNGETQYF
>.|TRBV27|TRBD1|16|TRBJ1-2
TGTGCCAGCAGTCGTTCTAAGCCGACAGGGAGAGAGGGCTACACCTTC
CASSRSKPTGREGYTF
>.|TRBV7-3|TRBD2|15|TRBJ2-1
TGTGCCAGCAGCCCTATAGCGGGAGGGCCCGGTGAGCAGTTCTTC
CASSPIAGGPGEQFF
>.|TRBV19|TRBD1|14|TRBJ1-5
TGTGCCACCCTACGGACAGGGTGGAATCAGCCCCAGCATTTT
CATLRTGWNQPQHF
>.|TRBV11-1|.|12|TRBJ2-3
TGTGCCAGCAGCACTCACAGGGTTACGCAGTATTTT
CASSTHRVTQYF
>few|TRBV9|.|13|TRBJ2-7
TGTGCCAGCAGCGCATTTACAGGGAATGAGCAGTACTTC
CASSAFTGNEQYF
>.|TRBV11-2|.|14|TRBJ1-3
TGTGCCAGCAGCTTAGGTGGCATTGGAAACACCATATATTTT
CASSLGGIGNTIYF
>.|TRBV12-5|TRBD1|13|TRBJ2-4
TGTGCTAGTGGTTTGGTCAGGGGACAGGGGCAGTACTTC
CASGLVRGQGQYF
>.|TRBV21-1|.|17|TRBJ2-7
TGTGCCATCTCCCCCGAGCAGGCCGCCGCGGGGGTTTACGAGCAGTACTTC
CAISPEQAAAGVYEQYF
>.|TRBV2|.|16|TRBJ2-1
TGTGCCAGCAAACGGACAGAACTATTATCCTACAATGAGCAGTTCTTC
CASKRTELLSYNEQFF
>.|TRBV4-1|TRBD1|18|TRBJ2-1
TGCGCCAGCAGCCATAGAGGGGTTTCGGGACAGGGGGCCAATGAGCAGTTCTTC
CASSHRGVSGQGANEQFF
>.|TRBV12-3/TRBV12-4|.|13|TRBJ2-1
TGTGCCAGCAGTTGGGGACTTCGTAATGAGCAGTTCTTC
CASSWGLRNEQFF
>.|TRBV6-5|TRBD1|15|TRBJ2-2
TGTGCCAGCAGACCGGACAGGGGGCAGACCGGGGAGCTGTTTTTT
CASRPDRGQTGELFF
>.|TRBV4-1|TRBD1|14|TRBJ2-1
TGCGCCAGCAGCCAACCCCGGGACAGAGTTGAGCAGTTCTTC
CASSQPRDRVEQFF
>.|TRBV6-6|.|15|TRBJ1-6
TGTGCCAGCAGACGCGACAGCGATGGAAATTCACCCCTCCACTTT
CASRRDSDGNSPLHF
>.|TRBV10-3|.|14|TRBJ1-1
TGTGCCATCAGTGAGAGTTCGGGGACTACTGAAGCTTTCTTT
CAISESSGTTEAFF
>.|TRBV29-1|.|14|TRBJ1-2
TGCAGCGTTGTGGCAGGCCTCACTTTCGATGGCTACACCTTC
CSVVAGLTFDGYTF
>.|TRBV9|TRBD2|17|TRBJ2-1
TGTGCCAGCAGCGCAAGGGGGACTAGCGGCTTCGGAGATGAGCAGTTCTTC
CASSARGTSGFGDEQFF
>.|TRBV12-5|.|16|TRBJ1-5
TGTGCTAGTGGTTTGGTATTATCAGGGGCAAATCAGCCCCAGCATTTT
CASGLVLSGANQPQHF
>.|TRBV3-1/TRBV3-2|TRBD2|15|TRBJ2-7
TGTGCCAGCAGCACCCGGACTAGCGGCTCCTACGAGCAGTACTTC
CASSTRTSGSYEQYF
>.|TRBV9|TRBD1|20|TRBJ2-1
TGTGCCAGCAGCCCAATTACGGGACAGGGGCTTAGGAGCTCCTACAATGAGCAGTTCTTC
CASSPITGQGLRSSYNEQFF
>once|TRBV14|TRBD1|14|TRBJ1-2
TGTGCCAGCAGCTCCCGACAGGGTTTTTCTGGCTACACCTTC
CASSSRQGFSGYTF
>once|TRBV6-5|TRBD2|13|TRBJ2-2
TGTGCCAGCAGCCACGGGGGGGCTGGGGAGCTGTTTTTT
CASSHGGAGELFF